Listed below are T cell receptor beta chains from one sample, sequenced in a study of cytomegalovirus exposure and HLA in healthy donors. Here immunoSEQ multiplex PCR was the method, and the copy in TCRdb shows in-frame clones only, minus some. The sample shows 150,000 to 200,000 clones, more than 65% of them seen only once. The source material was PBMCs. The receptor set was obtained from a woman aged 45-60 years in good health and CMV-seronegative. The CDR3 runs from the conserved cysteine through the conserved F or W. A D gene is named only where the DNA matches it firmly. Expanded clones are given a class, and other clones once, few, many or no size at all.

d_gene: -; v_gene: TRBV27; abundance: -; j_gene: TRBJ1-1; CDR3nt: TGTGCCAGCACCATCCTGGGGGGGAACACTGAAGCTTTCTTT; CDR3aa: CASTILGGNTEAFF
d_gene: TRBD1; v_gene: TRBV9; abundance: -; j_gene: TRBJ1-1; CDR3nt: TGTGCCAGCAGCGTAGACAGGGGGATGAACACTGAAGCTTTCTTT; CDR3aa: CASSVDRGMNTEAFF
d_gene: -; v_gene: TRBV10-1; abundance: -; j_gene: TRBJ2-3; CDR3nt: TGCGCCAGCAGTGATATTCGGGGTGCAGATACGCAGTATTTT; CDR3aa: CASSDIRGADTQYF
d_gene: -; v_gene: TRBV4-2; abundance: -; j_gene: TRBJ2-1; CDR3nt: TGTGCCAGCAGCCAAGAGAACCTAGCGACGTACAATGAGCAGTTCTTC; CDR3aa: CASSQENLATYNEQFF
d_gene: -; v_gene: TRBV28; abundance: -; j_gene: TRBJ2-3; CDR3nt: TGTGCCAGCAGTTTACAGGGGGGCGGAGATACGCAGTATTTT; CDR3aa: CASSLQGGGDTQYF
d_gene: -; v_gene: TRBV5-1; abundance: -; j_gene: TRBJ1-1; CDR3nt: TGCGCCAGCAGCTCCCAAGGGGAGGGAGTCACTGAAGCTTTCTTT; CDR3aa: CASSSQGEGVTEAFF
d_gene: TRBD1; v_gene: TRBV27; abundance: -; j_gene: TRBJ2-2; CDR3nt: TGTGCCAGCAGTCCACGCCATCTTAGGCAGGGGGCAGACGGGGAGCTGTTTTTT; CDR3aa: CASSPRHLRQGADGELFF
d_gene: TRBD2; v_gene: TRBV2; abundance: few; j_gene: TRBJ2-3; CDR3nt: TGTGCCAGCAGTCTAGCGGGAGGCCCCTACCGACCAGATACGCAGTATTTT; CDR3aa: CASSLAGGPYRPDTQYF
d_gene: TRBD2; v_gene: TRBV7-9; abundance: -; j_gene: TRBJ2-3; CDR3nt: TGTGCCAGCAGCTTACCGCCCGGTAGCGGGGCAAACACAGATACGCAGTATTTT; CDR3aa: CASSLPPGSGANTDTQYF
d_gene: TRBD1; v_gene: TRBV5-1; abundance: -; j_gene: TRBJ2-7; CDR3nt: TGCGCCAGCAGCTATGGGACAGAAGTTGCCTACGAGCAGTACTTC; CDR3aa: CASSYGTEVAYEQYF
d_gene: -; v_gene: TRBV5-1; abundance: -; j_gene: TRBJ1-1; CDR3nt: TGCGCCAGCAGAGCCGACACTGAAGCTTTCTTT; CDR3aa: CASRADTEAFF
d_gene: -; v_gene: TRBV4-3; abundance: -; j_gene: TRBJ2-5; CDR3nt: TGCGCCAGCAGCCAAGATATTCAGGCCCTAGAGACCCAGTACTTC; CDR3aa: CASSQDIQALETQYF
d_gene: TRBD2; v_gene: TRBV5-1; abundance: -; j_gene: TRBJ2-2; CDR3nt: TGCGCCAGCAGCCTACCGGGGAGGGCCGGGGAGCTGTTTTTT; CDR3aa: CASSLPGRAGELFF
d_gene: TRBD2; v_gene: TRBV9; abundance: -; j_gene: TRBJ2-3; CDR3nt: TGTGCCAGCAGCCGCAGACTAGCGGGATCGAGAGATACGCAGTATTTT; CDR3aa: CASSRRLAGSRDTQYF
d_gene: TRBD2; v_gene: TRBV5-4; abundance: -; j_gene: TRBJ2-1; CDR3nt: TGTGCCAGCAGCCCGGGACTAGCGGGCTCTGAGCAGTTCTTC; CDR3aa: CASSPGLAGSEQFF
d_gene: TRBD2; v_gene: TRBV4-1; abundance: -; j_gene: TRBJ2-3; CDR3nt: TGCGCCAGCAGCCCTACGAGAGGGACTAGCTCAAACACAGATACGCAGTATTTT; CDR3aa: CASSPTRGTSSNTDTQYF
d_gene: TRBD1; v_gene: TRBV7-2; abundance: -; j_gene: TRBJ2-5; CDR3nt: TGTGCCAGCAGCTTAGTATCGACAGGGGGACAAGAGACCCAGTACTTC; CDR3aa: CASSLVSTGGQETQYF
d_gene: TRBD1; v_gene: TRBV27; abundance: -; j_gene: TRBJ1-2; CDR3nt: TGTGCCAGCAGGGACAGGGGGCAAGGCTACACCTTC; CDR3aa: CASRDRGQGYTF
d_gene: TRBD1; v_gene: TRBV7-6; abundance: -; j_gene: TRBJ1-5; CDR3nt: TGTGCCAGCAGCCCGTCGACAGGGCATCAGCCCCAGCATTTT; CDR3aa: CASSPSTGHQPQHF
d_gene: TRBD1; v_gene: TRBV19; abundance: -; j_gene: TRBJ1-5; CDR3nt: TGTGCCAGTAGTAACACAGGGGAAGTGAGCAATCAGCCCCAGCATTTT; CDR3aa: CASSNTGEVSNQPQHF
d_gene: TRBD2; v_gene: TRBV11-3; abundance: -; j_gene: TRBJ2-2; CDR3nt: TGTGCCAGCAGCTTAGCGGGAGGCCTTACCGGGGAGCTGTTTTTT; CDR3aa: CASSLAGGLTGELFF
d_gene: TRBD2; v_gene: TRBV28; abundance: -; j_gene: TRBJ2-7; CDR3nt: TGTGCCTGCGGGGGTGCCATCCCTTGGGAGCAGTACTTC; CDR3aa: CACGGAIPWEQYF
d_gene: -; v_gene: TRBV2; abundance: -; j_gene: TRBJ2-7; CDR3nt: TGTGCCAGCAGCCTCGGTACCGAACCCTACGAGCAGTACTTC; CDR3aa: CASSLGTEPYEQYF
d_gene: -; v_gene: TRBV10-2; abundance: few; j_gene: TRBJ2-7; CDR3nt: TGCGCCAGCAGTGAGCAGCGCACCTACGAGCAGTACTTC; CDR3aa: CASSEQRTYEQYF
d_gene: -; v_gene: TRBV19; abundance: few; j_gene: TRBJ2-2; CDR3nt: TGTGCCAGTAGTATCCCACAAACAATTTACACCGGGGAGCTGTTTTTT; CDR3aa: CASSIPQTIYTGELFF
d_gene: -; v_gene: TRBV6-5; abundance: few; j_gene: TRBJ1-4; CDR3nt: TGTGCCAGCATGCGAGCGGGGGGAGGTGAAAAACTGTTTTTT; CDR3aa: CASMRAGGGEKLFF
d_gene: -; v_gene: TRBV9; abundance: -; j_gene: TRBJ2-2; CDR3nt: TGTGCCAGCAGCTCGCGACAGGCGAACACTGGGGAGCTGTTTTTT; CDR3aa: CASSSRQANTGELFF
d_gene: -; v_gene: TRBV5-4; abundance: -; j_gene: TRBJ1-6; CDR3nt: TGTGCCAGCAGCCATGAAGGGGGGGCTTATAATTCACCCCTCCACTTT; CDR3aa: CASSHEGGAYNSPLHF
d_gene: -; v_gene: TRBV16; abundance: -; j_gene: TRBJ1-2; CDR3nt: TGTGCCAGCAGCCAATCGGGAAACCCGGGGGTAGATGGCTACACCTTC; CDR3aa: CASSQSGNPGVDGYTF
d_gene: TRBD2; v_gene: TRBV10-3; abundance: -; j_gene: TRBJ2-7; CDR3nt: TGTGCCATCAGTGTTCGGGAGGGCCTTTCCTACGAGCAGTACTTC; CDR3aa: CAISVREGLSYEQYF
d_gene: TRBD1; v_gene: TRBV19; abundance: -; j_gene: TRBJ1-5; CDR3nt: TGTGCCAGTAGCACGGAGAGGGGGCCTCAGCCCCAGCATTTT; CDR3aa: CASSTERGPQPQHF
d_gene: -; v_gene: TRBV5-1; abundance: once; j_gene: TRBJ1-4; CDR3nt: TGCGCCAGCAGCTTACGGGGAGGGGAAAAACTGTTTTTT; CDR3aa: CASSLRGGEKLFF
d_gene: TRBD2; v_gene: TRBV19; abundance: -; j_gene: TRBJ2-1; CDR3nt: TGTGCCAGTAGTGACGGGGGGGGATACAATGAGCAGTTCTTC; CDR3aa: CASSDGGGYNEQFF
d_gene: TRBD2; v_gene: TRBV13; abundance: once; j_gene: TRBJ2-1; CDR3nt: TGTGCCAGCAGCCTCCCCGGACTAGCGGGTTACAATGAGCAGTTCTTC; CDR3aa: CASSLPGLAGYNEQFF
d_gene: -; v_gene: TRBV28; abundance: -; j_gene: TRBJ2-2; CDR3nt: TGTGCCAGCAGTTTATGGCCGTCGGGGTCCGGGGAGCTGTTTTTT; CDR3aa: CASSLWPSGSGELFF
d_gene: -; v_gene: TRBV7-8; abundance: once; j_gene: TRBJ1-1; CDR3nt: TGTGCCAGCAGCTTAGGAGTCACTGAAGCTTTCTTT; CDR3aa: CASSLGVTEAFF
d_gene: TRBD1; v_gene: TRBV13; abundance: -; j_gene: TRBJ1-1; CDR3nt: TGTGCCAGCAGCCAACAGGGGGCGGGCACTGAAGCTTTCTTT; CDR3aa: CASSQQGAGTEAFF
d_gene: -; v_gene: TRBV2; abundance: -; j_gene: TRBJ2-5; CDR3nt: TGTGCAAAGCAGCAGGGGCGGGAGACCCAGTACTTC; CDR3aa: CAKQQGRETQYF
d_gene: -; v_gene: TRBV7-6; abundance: -; j_gene: TRBJ2-7; CDR3nt: TGTGCCAGCAGCCCTCGTGCGGGGTACGAGCAGTACTTC; CDR3aa: CASSPRAGYEQYF
d_gene: TRBD1; v_gene: TRBV7-2; abundance: -; j_gene: TRBJ1-2; CDR3nt: TGTGCCAGCAGCTTAGCGCCGGGGACAGAAGTAGTTTATGGCTACACCTTC; CDR3aa: CASSLAPGTEVVYGYTF
d_gene: -; v_gene: TRBV7-9; abundance: -; j_gene: TRBJ2-1; CDR3nt: TGTGCCAGCAGCTTATACCGGGGAATGATATTCGATGAGCAGTTCTTC; CDR3aa: CASSLYRGMIFDEQFF
d_gene: -; v_gene: TRBV2; abundance: -; j_gene: TRBJ1-2; CDR3nt: TGTGCCAGCAGTGAAAGGTTCAGGGCCTATGGCTACACCTTC; CDR3aa: CASSERFRAYGYTF
d_gene: TRBD2; v_gene: TRBV19; abundance: -; j_gene: TRBJ2-1; CDR3nt: TGTGCCAGTGAGCGGGGAGGAGGCTACAATGAGCAGTTCTTC; CDR3aa: CASERGGGYNEQFF
d_gene: TRBD1; v_gene: TRBV28; abundance: -; j_gene: TRBJ2-7; CDR3nt: TGTGCCAGCAGCAAACCCAGGACAGGGGGCGTGGGGAGCCTCTACGAGCAGTACTTC; CDR3aa: CASSKPRTGGVGSLYEQYF
d_gene: -; v_gene: TRBV4-1; abundance: -; j_gene: TRBJ1-4; CDR3nt: TGCGCCAGCAGCCTCCGATGGGGGGGACCTAATGAAAAACTGTTTTTT; CDR3aa: CASSLRWGGPNEKLFF
d_gene: TRBD1; v_gene: TRBV5-1; abundance: few; j_gene: TRBJ2-7; CDR3nt: TGCGCCAGCAGCCAAAGACAGGGTCTAGACGAGCAGTACTTC; CDR3aa: CASSQRQGLDEQYF
d_gene: -; v_gene: TRBV27; abundance: -; j_gene: TRBJ2-7; CDR3nt: TGTGCCAGCAGTTTAAGGCTCGGAGACTACGAGCAGTACTTC; CDR3aa: CASSLRLGDYEQYF
d_gene: TRBD1; v_gene: TRBV2; abundance: -; j_gene: TRBJ2-3; CDR3nt: TGTGCCAGCAGTGCACCAACGGGGACAGCAGTTAGCACAGATACGCAGTATTTT; CDR3aa: CASSAPTGTAVSTDTQYF
d_gene: -; v_gene: TRBV28; abundance: -; j_gene: TRBJ1-3; CDR3nt: TGTGCCAGCAGTCCCGCTAGGTTTACCATATATTTT; CDR3aa: CASSPARFTIYF
d_gene: TRBD1; v_gene: TRBV29-1; abundance: few; j_gene: TRBJ2-5; CDR3nt: TGCAGCGTTGCGGGGGACAGGGGTCACCAAGAGACCCAGTACTTC; CDR3aa: CSVAGDRGHQETQYF
d_gene: TRBD2; v_gene: TRBV5-8; abundance: -; j_gene: TRBJ2-3; CDR3nt: TGTGCCAGCAGCTTCGGGCTTGGACTAGCGGGGCCTATTAGCACAGATACGCAGTATTTT; CDR3aa: CASSFGLGLAGPISTDTQYF
d_gene: -; v_gene: TRBV1; abundance: -; j_gene: TRBJ1-1; CDR3nt: TGCACCAGCAGCCCAGGAACTCGGGACAGCACTGAAGCTTTCTTT; CDR3aa: CTSSPGTRDSTEAFF
d_gene: -; v_gene: TRBV5-4; abundance: few; j_gene: TRBJ2-1; CDR3nt: TGTGCCAGCAGCTTGGCCCCTAACGTTGATTACAATGAGCAGTTCTTC; CDR3aa: CASSLAPNVDYNEQFF